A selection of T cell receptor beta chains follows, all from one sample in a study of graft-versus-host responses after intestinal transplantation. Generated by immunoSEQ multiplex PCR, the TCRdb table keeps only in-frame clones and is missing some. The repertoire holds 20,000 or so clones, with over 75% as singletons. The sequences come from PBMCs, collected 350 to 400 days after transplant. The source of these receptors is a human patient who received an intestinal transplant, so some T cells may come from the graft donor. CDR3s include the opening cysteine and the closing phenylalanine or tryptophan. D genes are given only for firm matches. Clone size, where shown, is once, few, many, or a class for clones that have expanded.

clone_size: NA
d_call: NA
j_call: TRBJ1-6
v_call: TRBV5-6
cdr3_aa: CASSLFLGNSPLHF
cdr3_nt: TGTGCCAGCAGCTTATTCTTAGGTAATTCACCCCTCCACTTT

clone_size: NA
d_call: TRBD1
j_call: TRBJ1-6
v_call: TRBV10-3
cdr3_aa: CAISEKGAFYNSPLHF
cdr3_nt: TGTGCCATCAGTGAGAAGGGGGCTTTTTATAATTCACCCCTCCACTTT

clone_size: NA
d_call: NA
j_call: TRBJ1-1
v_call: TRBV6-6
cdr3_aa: CASSFQPRDTEAFF
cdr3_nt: TGTGCCAGCAGCTTCCAGCCCAGGGACACTGAAGCTTTCTTT

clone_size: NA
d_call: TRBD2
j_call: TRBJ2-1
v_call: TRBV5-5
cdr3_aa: CASSPKGSGAHTGYNEQFF
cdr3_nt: TGTGCCAGCAGCCCCAAGGGTAGCGGGGCGCACACGGGATACAATGAGCAGTTCTTC

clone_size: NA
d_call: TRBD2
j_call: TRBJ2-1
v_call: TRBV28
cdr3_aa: CASSLFHLLAGHNEQFF
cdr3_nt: TGTGCCAGCAGCTTATTTCACTTACTAGCGGGACACAATGAGCAGTTCTTC

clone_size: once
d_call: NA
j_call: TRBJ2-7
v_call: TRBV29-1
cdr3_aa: CSDSGAYEQYF
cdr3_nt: TGCAGCGACTCCGGTGCCTACGAGCAGTACTTC

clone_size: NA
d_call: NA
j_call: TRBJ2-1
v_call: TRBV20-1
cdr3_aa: CSAKRQFF
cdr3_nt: TGCAGTGCTAAAAGGCAGTTCTTC

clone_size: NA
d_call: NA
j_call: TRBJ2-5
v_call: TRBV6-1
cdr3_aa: CASSDTLMETQYF
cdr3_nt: TGTGCCAGCAGTGACACCTTGATGGAGACCCAGTACTTC

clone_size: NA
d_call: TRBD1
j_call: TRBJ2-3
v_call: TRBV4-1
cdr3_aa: CASSQYAGGASTDTQYF
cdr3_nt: TGCGCCAGCAGCCAATATGCAGGGGGAGCTAGCACAGATACGCAGTATTTT

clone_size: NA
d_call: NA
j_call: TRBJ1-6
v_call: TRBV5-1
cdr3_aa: CASSLGFIGDSPLHF
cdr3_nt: TGCGCCAGCAGCTTGGGATTCATCGGGGACTCACCCCTCCACTTT

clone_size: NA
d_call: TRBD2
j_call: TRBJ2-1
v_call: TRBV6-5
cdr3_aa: CASSYSRGLAGVEQFF
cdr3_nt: TGTGCCAGCAGTTACTCTCGGGGACTAGCGGGAGTTGAGCAGTTCTTC

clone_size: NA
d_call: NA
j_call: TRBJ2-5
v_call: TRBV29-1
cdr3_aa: CSGRGGMVETQYF
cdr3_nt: TGCAGCGGTAGAGGGGGGATGGTCGAGACCCAGTACTTC

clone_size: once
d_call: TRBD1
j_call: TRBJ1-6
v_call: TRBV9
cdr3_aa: CASSLDRANSPLHF
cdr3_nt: TGTGCCAGCAGCCTCGACAGGGCTAATTCACCCCTCCACTTT

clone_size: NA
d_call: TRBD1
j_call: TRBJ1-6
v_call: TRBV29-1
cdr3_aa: CSVEGQGASPLHF
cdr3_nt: TGCAGCGTTGAAGGACAGGGGGCTTCACCCCTCCACTTT

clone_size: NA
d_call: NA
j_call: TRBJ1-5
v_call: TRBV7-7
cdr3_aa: CASSLFEGEPQHF
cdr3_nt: TGTGCCAGCAGCTTATTTGAAGGTGAACCCCAGCATTTT

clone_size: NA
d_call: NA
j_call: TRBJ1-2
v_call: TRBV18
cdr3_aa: CASSPRADSLNYGYTF
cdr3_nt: TGTGCCAGCTCACCACGAGCGGACTCCCTTAACTATGGCTACACCTTC

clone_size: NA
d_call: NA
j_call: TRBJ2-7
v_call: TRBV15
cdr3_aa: CATSRVGSYEQYF
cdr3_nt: TGTGCCACCAGCAGAGTTGGATCCTACGAGCAGTACTTC

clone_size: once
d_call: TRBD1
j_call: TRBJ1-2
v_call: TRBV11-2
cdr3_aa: CASSLGTGTGYTF
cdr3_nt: TGTGCCAGCAGCTTAGGGACAGGGACCGGCTACACCTTC

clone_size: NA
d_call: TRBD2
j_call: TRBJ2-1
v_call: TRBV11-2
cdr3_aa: CASSLDRALAGVYNEQFF
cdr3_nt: TGTGCCAGCAGCTTGGATAGGGCCCTAGCGGGGGTCTACAATGAGCAGTTCTTC

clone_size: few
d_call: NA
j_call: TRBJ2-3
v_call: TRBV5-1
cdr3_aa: CASSWVTDTQYF
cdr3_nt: TGCGCCAGCAGCTGGGTAACAGATACGCAGTATTTT

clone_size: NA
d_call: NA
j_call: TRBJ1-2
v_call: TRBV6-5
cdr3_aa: CASSYSKGNYGYTF
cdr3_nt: TGTGCCAGCAGTTACTCGAAGGGTAACTATGGCTACACCTTC

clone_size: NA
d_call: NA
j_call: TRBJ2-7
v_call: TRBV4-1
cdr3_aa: CASSRSTESNSYEQYF
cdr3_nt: TGCGCCAGCAGCCGATCAACAGAGAGCAATAGCTACGAGCAGTACTTC

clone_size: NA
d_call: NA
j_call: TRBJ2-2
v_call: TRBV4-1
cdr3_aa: CASSPYTNTGELFF
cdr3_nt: TGCGCCAGCAGCCCATACACGAACACCGGGGAGCTGTTTTTT

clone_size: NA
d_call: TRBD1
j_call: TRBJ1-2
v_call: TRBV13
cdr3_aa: CASSAGTGKRGYTF
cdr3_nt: TGTGCCAGCAGCGCCGGGACAGGGAAACGAGGCTACACCTTC

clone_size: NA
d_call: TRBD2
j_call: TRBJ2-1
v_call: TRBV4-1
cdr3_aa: CASSQDAAGDNEQFF
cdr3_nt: TGCGCCAGCAGCCAAGATGCAGCGGGGGACAATGAGCAGTTCTTC

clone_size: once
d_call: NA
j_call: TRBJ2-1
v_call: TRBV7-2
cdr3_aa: CASSLAPHNEQFF
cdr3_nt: TGTGCCAGCAGCTTAGCCCCCCACAATGAGCAGTTCTTC

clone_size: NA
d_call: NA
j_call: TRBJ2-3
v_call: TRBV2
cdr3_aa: CASSRDSGLDTQYF
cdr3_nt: TGTGCCAGCAGCCGGGACTCGGGGTTAGATACGCAGTATTTT

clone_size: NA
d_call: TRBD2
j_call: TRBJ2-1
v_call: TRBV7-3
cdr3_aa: CASSRLAGASYNEQFF
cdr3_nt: TGTGCCAGCAGTCGACTAGCGGGGGCCTCCTACAATGAGCAGTTCTTC

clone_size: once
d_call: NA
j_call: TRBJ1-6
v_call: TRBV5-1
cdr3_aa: CASSLVGLGTGISPLHF
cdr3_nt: TGCGCCAGCAGCTTGGTCGGTTTGGGGACGGGGATTTCACCCCTCCACTTT

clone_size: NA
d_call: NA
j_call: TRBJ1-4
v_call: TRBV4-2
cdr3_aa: CASSQGATNEKLFF
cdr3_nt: TGTGCCAGCAGCCAAGGGGCAACTAATGAAAAACTGTTTTTT

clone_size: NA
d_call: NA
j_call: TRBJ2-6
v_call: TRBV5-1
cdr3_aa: CASSSHVRGAGANVLTF
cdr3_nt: TGCGCCAGCAGCTCCCACGTCCGGGGCGCTGGGGCCAACGTCCTGACTTTC

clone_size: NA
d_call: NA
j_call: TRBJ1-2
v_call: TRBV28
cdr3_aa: CASSPGPESNGYTF
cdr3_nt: TGTGCCAGCAGCCCCGGCCCGGAGAGCAATGGCTACACCTTC

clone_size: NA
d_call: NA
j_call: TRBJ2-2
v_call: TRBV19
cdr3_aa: CASEFQNTGELFF
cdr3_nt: TGTGCCAGTGAGTTCCAGAACACCGGGGAGCTGTTTTTT

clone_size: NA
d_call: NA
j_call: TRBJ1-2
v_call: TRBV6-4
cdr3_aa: CASSDRGPLDGYTF
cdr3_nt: TGTGCCAGCAGTGATCGGGGCCCGTTGGATGGCTACACCTTC

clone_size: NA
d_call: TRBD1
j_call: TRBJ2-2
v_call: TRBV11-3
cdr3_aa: CASSPWTGANTGELFF
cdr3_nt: TGTGCCAGCAGCCCCTGGACAGGAGCGAACACCGGGGAGCTGTTTTTT

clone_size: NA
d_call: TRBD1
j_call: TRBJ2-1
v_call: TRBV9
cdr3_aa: CASSANPQQGFNEQFF
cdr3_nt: TGTGCCAGCAGCGCCAACCCCCAACAGGGGTTCAATGAGCAGTTCTTC

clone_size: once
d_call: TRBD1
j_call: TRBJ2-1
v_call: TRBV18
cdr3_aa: CASSPRDRGRGEQFF
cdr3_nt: TGTGCCAGCTCACCCCGGGACAGGGGGCGAGGTGAGCAGTTCTTC

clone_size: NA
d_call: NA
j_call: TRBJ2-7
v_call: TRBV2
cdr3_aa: CASRVLENYEQYF
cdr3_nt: TGTGCCAGCAGGGTACTGGAGAACTACGAGCAGTACTTC

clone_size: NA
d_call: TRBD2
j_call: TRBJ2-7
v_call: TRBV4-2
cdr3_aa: CASSQDIGVPGLAGLRSYEQYF
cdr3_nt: TGTGCCAGCAGCCAAGATATTGGGGTACCGGGACTAGCGGGACTTCGCTCCTACGAGCAGTACTTC

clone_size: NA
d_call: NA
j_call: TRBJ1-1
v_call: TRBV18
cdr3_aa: CASSPPNVAEAFF
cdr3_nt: TGTGCCAGCTCACCACCTAATGTTGCTGAAGCTTTCTTT

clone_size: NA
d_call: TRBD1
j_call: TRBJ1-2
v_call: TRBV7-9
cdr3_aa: CASSLVRQGARYGYTF
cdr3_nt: TGTGCCAGCAGCTTAGTGAGGCAGGGGGCAAGGTATGGCTACACCTTC

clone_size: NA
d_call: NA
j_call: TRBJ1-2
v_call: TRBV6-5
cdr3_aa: CASSHRAVNYGYTF
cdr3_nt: TGTGCCAGCAGCCACAGGGCCGTTAACTATGGCTACACCTTC

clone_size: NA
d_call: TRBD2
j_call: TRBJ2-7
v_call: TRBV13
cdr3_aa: CASSFGTSDSYEQYF
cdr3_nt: TGTGCCAGCAGCTTCGGGACTAGCGACTCCTACGAGCAGTACTTC

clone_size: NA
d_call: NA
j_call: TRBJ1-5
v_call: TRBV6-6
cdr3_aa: CAGSYSRPQPQHF
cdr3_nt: TGTGCCGGCAGTTACTCTCGACCTCAGCCCCAGCATTTT

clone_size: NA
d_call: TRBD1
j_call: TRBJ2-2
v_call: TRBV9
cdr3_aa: CASSATGITGELFF
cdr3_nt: TGTGCCAGCAGCGCGACAGGGATCACCGGGGAGCTGTTTTTT

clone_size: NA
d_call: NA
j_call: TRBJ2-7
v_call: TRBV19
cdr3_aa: CASSYTGTSYEQYF
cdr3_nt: TGTGCCAGTAGTTATACCGGGACTTCCTACGAGCAGTACTTC

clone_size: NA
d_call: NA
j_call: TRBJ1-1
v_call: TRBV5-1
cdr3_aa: CASSSLGQGSMNTEAFF
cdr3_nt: TGCGCCAGCAGCTCGCTGGGACAAGGCAGTATGAACACTGAAGCTTTCTTT

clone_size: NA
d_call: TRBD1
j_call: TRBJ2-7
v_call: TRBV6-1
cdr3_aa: CASRRDRVHEQYF
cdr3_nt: TGTGCCAGCCGTCGGGACAGGGTGCACGAGCAGTACTTC

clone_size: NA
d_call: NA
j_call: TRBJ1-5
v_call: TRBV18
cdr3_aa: CASSPNPNQPQHF
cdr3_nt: TGTGCCAGCTCTCCAAACCCCAACCAGCCCCAGCATTTT

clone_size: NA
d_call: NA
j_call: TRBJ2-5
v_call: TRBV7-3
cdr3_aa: CASSLRQDHSETQYF
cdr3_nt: TGTGCCAGCAGCTTACGCCAGGATCACTCAGAGACCCAGTACTTC

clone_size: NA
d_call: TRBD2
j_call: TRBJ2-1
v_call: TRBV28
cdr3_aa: CASSPTPLTSGSFGEQFF
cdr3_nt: TGTGCCAGCAGTCCAACCCCCCTGACTAGCGGGAGTTTCGGTGAGCAGTTCTTC

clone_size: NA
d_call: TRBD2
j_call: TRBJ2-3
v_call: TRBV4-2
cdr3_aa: CASSQDPAGGPDTQYF
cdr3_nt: TGTGCCAGCAGCCAAGATCCAGCGGGAGGGCCAGATACGCAGTATTTT